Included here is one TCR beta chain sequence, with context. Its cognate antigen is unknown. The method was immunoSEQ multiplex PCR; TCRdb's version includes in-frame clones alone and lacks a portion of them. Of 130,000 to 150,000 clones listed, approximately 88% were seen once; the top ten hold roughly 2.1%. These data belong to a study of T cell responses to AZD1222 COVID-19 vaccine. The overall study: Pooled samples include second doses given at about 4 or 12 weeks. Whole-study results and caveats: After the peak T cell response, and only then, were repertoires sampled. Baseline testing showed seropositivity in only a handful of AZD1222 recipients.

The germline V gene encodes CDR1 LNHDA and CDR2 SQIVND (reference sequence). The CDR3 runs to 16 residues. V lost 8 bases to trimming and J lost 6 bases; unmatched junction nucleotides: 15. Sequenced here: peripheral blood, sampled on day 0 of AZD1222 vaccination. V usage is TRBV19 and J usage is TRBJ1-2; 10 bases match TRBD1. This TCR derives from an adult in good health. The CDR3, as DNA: TGTGCCAGTGGAGGGACCTACGGACAGGGGGGTCATGGCTACACCTTC. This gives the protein CASGGTYGQGGHGYTF.